This T cell receptor (beta chain) was documented in a study of OX40 agonist ivuxolimab in advanced cancers. About the study: Males comprised roughly four fifths of the group, whose mean age was about 62 years (range about 23 to 80).

Points from the study as a whole: In the 0.1 to 3.0 mg/kg range, CD4+ and CD8+ blood T cells had expanded clonally by week 6.

The table came from immunoSEQ multiplex PCR; TCRdb's copy has only in-frame clones and leaves some out. The sample has some 69,000 clones; 75% to 95% are singletons. Turning to this clone: What it recognizes is unknown.

The V and J ends lost 5 bases and 4 bases respectively, with 12 bases between them. This CDR3 is built from 14 residues. CDR1 is LNHDA, CDR2 SQIVND, per germline (reference sequence). V usage is TRBV19 and J usage is TRBJ1-5; D not certain. The sample in question was CD4+ or CD8+ T cells sorted from blood, obtained in a trial of the OX40 agonist ivuxolimab. The origin of this receptor is an adult with an advanced solid tumor such as melanoma, head and neck, liver or kidney cancer. The CDR3: CASSGRQTNQPQHF. The CDR3 nucleotides are TGTGCCAGTAGTGGCCGGCAGACAAATCAGCCCCAGCATTTT.